The next 27 T cell receptor beta chains were all read from a single sample in a study of blood T cell repertoires in COVID-19. TCRdb keeps only in-frame clones here, not all; method: immunoSEQ multiplex PCR. The table shows fewer than 200,000 clones, with over 80% occurring only once. What was sequenced was PBMCs or T cells enriched from blood (not recorded which). The receptors stem from a woman aged 50 to 60 who had recovered from COVID-19.

V and J are TRBV30 and TRBJ1-5; perhaps TRBD1 as D (6 bases). Germline V gene data show CDR1 as GTSNPN and CDR2 as SVGIG (reference sequence). V lost 2 bases and J 7 bases, leaving 18 bases between the germline ends. The CDR3 runs 15 residues. The DNA for the CDR3 is TGTGCCTGGAGTTCCACCGGGGGGGCCCTGCAGCCCCAGCATTTT. Its translation is CAWSSTGGALQPQHF.

Turning to this clone: Other DNA sequences in the sample encode the same CDR3. The chain combines TRBV27 with TRBJ2-5; 8 bases are shared with TRBD1. Losses at the gene ends were 4 bases for V and 5 bases for J; bases not matched to a gene: 6. Germline V gene lookup returns CDR1 MNHEY and CDR2 SMNVEV (reference sequence). The CDR3 has 14 residues. For the CDR3, the DNA is TGTGCCAGCAGTTCATCAGGGGGCGGTGAGACCCAGTACTTC. Amino acid sequence: CASSSSGGGETQYF.

Only one count was recorded for this clone. The chain employs TRBV19 and TRBJ1-2; D might be TRBD1 (5 bases). Trimming removed 2 bases from V and 4 bases from J, with 14 bases in between. This CDR3 is built from 15 residues. Per the germline V gene, CDR1 is LNHDA and CDR2 is SQIVND (reference sequence). The CDR3: CASSIPRQGSYGYTF. CDR3 sequence (DNA): TGTGCCAGTAGTATACCCCGCCAGGGCTCCTATGGCTACACCTTC.

The genes are TRBV19 and TRBJ2-5; 10 positions match TRBD2. Per the germline V gene, CDR1 is LNHDA and CDR2 is SQIVND (reference sequence). V shed 5 bases and J 4 bases; nucleotides not matched to a gene: 10. The CDR3 consists of 16 residues. CDR3 region: CASSVLAAGGRETQYF. In DNA, the CDR3 is TGTGCCAGTAGTGTCCTGGCAGCGGGGGGGCGAGAGACCCAGTACTTC.

The CDR3 bases are TGCGCCAGCAGCTTGCGTAGCGGGGTTGACATTCAGTACTTC. It encodes CASSLRSGVDIQYF. V usage is TRBV5-1 and J usage is TRBJ2-4, with 8 bases matching TRBD2. CDR3 length: 14 amino acids. The trim removed 1 base at V and 8 bases at J, leaving 5 bases unmatched. The germline V gene encodes CDR1 SGHRS and CDR2 YFSETQ.

This chain uses TRBV27 with TRBJ1-2; TRBD1 matches at 7 bases. The CDR3 is 18 amino acids. Germline V gene lookup returns CDR1 MNHEY and CDR2 SMNVEV (reference sequence). V shed 3 bases, J shed 0 bases, and the junction held 13 bases outside the gene matches. CDR3 loop: CASSFWSRGKVSNYGYTF. In DNA form, the CDR3 reads TGTGCCAGCAGTTTCTGGAGCAGGGGGAAGGTCTCTAACTATGGCTACACCTTC.

The rearrangement links TRBV2 to TRBJ1-2, with D tentatively TRBD1 (5 bases). The CDR3 is made up of 12 amino acids. Trimming removed 8 bases at V and 5 bases at J, with 12 bases between. From germline, CDR1 is SNHLY and CDR2 FYNNEI. The CDR3 loop reads CASAPGEYGYTF. As DNA, the CDR3 is TGTGCCAGCGCTCCGGGGGAATATGGCTACACCTTC.

V gene TRBV27 combines with J gene TRBJ1-5; unclear D gene. Germline CDR1 and CDR2: MNHEY and SMNVEV (reference sequence). The CDR3 is 15 residues long. Trimming pared 3 bases from V and 5 bases from J, leaving 14 bases between. CDR3 bases: TGTGCCAGCAGTTTGTTTTACGGGGATTATCAGCCCCAGCATTTT. The encoded protein is CASSLFYGDYQPQHF.

The chain employs TRBV10-1 and TRBJ2-3, with TRBD2 matching over 7 bases. CDR3 length: 16 residues. Trimming at V came to 0 bases and at J to 4 bases, leaving 7 bases not matched to a gene. CDR1 WNHNN and CDR2 SYGVQD come from the germline V gene (reference sequence). The CDR3 nucleotides read TGCGCCAGCAGTGAGTCAGGGGCGGGAGACGCAGATACGCAGTATTTT. Translated: CASSESGAGDADTQYF.

This chain uses TRBV7-9 with TRBJ1-3, with 7 nucleotides matching TRBD1. The CDR3 is 13 residues long. Germline assignment: CDR1 SEHNR and CDR2 FQNEAQ (reference sequence). J lost 7 bases, V lost 5 bases, and 5 bases had no gene match. The CDR3 DNA is TGTGCCAGCAGCAAGGACAGGCAGAACACCATATATTTT. Translation: CASSKDRQNTIYF.

This clone was seen a few times. The rearrangement joins TRBV5-1 to TRBJ1-2; possible D gene TRBD1, 6 bases. This CDR3 contains 13 residues. V shed 4 bases and J shed 8 bases, with 15 bases lying between them. The germline gives CDR1 SGHRS, CDR2 YFSETQ. The CDR3 here is CASSTGTSFGYTF. Here the CDR3 DNA reads TGCGCCAGCAGCACAGGGACCTCCTTCGGCTACACCTTC. Supplemented by reference TRBV5-1 and TRBJ1-2, the full variable domain reads KAGVTQTPRYLIKTRGQQVTLSCSPISGHRSVSWYQQTPGQGLQFLFEYFSETQRNKGNFPGRFSGRQFSNSRSEMNVSTLELGDSALYLCASSTGTSFGYTFGSGTRLTVV.

The rearrangement links TRBV6-1 to TRBJ2-7; possibly TRBD1 for D (6 bases). Germline CDR1 reads MNHNS; CDR2 reads SASEGT. There are 16 residues in the CDR3. V was clipped by 0 bases and J by 2 bases, with 14 bases between them. CDR3 in amino acids: CASSEASQGIPYEQYV. In nucleotides, the CDR3 is TGTGCCAGCAGTGAAGCGAGCCAGGGGATCCCCTACGAGCAGTACGTC.

The chain has TRBV12-5 and TRBJ1-5; 7 nucleotides line up with TRBD1. The V and J ends lost 2 bases and 9 bases, in that order; junction bases with no gene match: 4. Per germline, CDR1 LGHNT and CDR2 FRNRAP. CDR3 size: 13 residues. Here the CDR3 reads CASGLTQGRPQHF. In DNA form, the CDR3 reads TGTGCTAGTGGTTTGACACAGGGGAGGCCCCAGCATTTT. Based on the CDR3 plus reference TRBV12-5 and TRBJ1-5, the full variable domain is DARVTQTPRHKVTEMGQEVTMRCQPILGHNTVFWYRQTMMQGLELLAYFRNRAPLDDSGMPKDRFSAEMPDATLATLKIQPSEPRDSAVYFCASGLTQGRPQHFGDGTRLSIL.

The V and J genes are TRBV10-3 and TRBJ1-3; D is unresolved. The germline gives CDR1 ENHRY, CDR2 SYGVKD. Trimming removed 2 bases from V and 0 bases from J, with 14 bases in between. This CDR3 comprises 17 residues. Here the CDR3 DNA reads TGTGCCATCAGTGAGCCGGCCGCGGCAAGCTCTGGAAACACCATATATTTT. Translated: CAISEPAAASSGNTIYF.

The chain combines TRBV3-1 (or the pseudogene TRBV3-2) with TRBJ1-1, with a tentative D call TRBD1 (6 bases). Trimming cost V 5 bases and J 8 bases, with 9 bases left between them. The CDR3 loop spans 11 amino acids. CDR1 and CDR2 from the germline V gene are LGHDT and YNNKEL (reference sequence). This CDR3 reads CASSSTGEAFF. CDR3 coding DNA: TGTGCCAGCAGCTCCACAGGGGAAGCTTTCTTT.

The CDR3: CASSLSGRGNEKLFF. The CDR3, as DNA: TGTGCCAGCAGCCTCTCGGGGCGGGGAAATGAAAAACTGTTTTTT. This chain joins TRBV3-1 (or the pseudogene TRBV3-2) and TRBJ1-4; D perhaps matches TRBD1 (5 bases). The CDR3 loop spans 15 amino acids. Trimming removed 4 bases at V and 5 bases at J, with 14 bases between. The germline V gene encodes CDR1 LGHDT and CDR2 YNNKEL (reference sequence).

The chain couples TRBV18 to TRBJ1-5; D remains ambiguous. This CDR3 is 14 amino acids long. The germline gives CDR1 KGHSH, CDR2 LQKENI. Trimming shortened V by 4 bases and J by 3 bases, and 10 bases separated the two germline ends. For the CDR3, the DNA is TGTGCCAGCTCACTCGACATCTTCAATCAGCCCCAGCATTTT. It encodes CASSLDIFNQPQHF.

The chain carries TRBV6-5 and TRBJ1-5; the D is unclear. Trimming stripped 4 bases from V and 3 bases from J, with 10 bases between. Looked up from germline, CDR1 is MNHEY and CDR2 is SVGAGI. The CDR3 consists of 14 residues. The CDR3 DNA sequence: TGTGCCAGCAGTTTAGGAGGGTACAATCAGCCCCAGCATTTT. This codes for CASSLGGYNQPQHF.

This clone appeared a single time. The gene calls are TRBV7-2 and TRBJ2-7; D not resolved. This CDR3 comprises 12 residues. The germline V gene encodes CDR1 SGHTA and CDR2 FQGNSA. Trimming pared 4 bases from V and 0 bases from J, leaving 4 bases between. CDR3 coding DNA: TGTGCCAGCAGCTGGAGCTCCTACGAGCAGTACGTC. It codes for CASSWSSYEQYV.

J is TRBJ2-1 and V is TRBV19; D possibly corresponds to TRBD2 (5 bases). Trimming pared 1 base from V and 0 bases from J, leaving 16 bases between. There are 18 residues in the CDR3. Germline-derived CDR1 and CDR2 are LNHDA and SQIVND (reference sequence). CDR3 nucleotide sequence: TGTGCCAGTAGTATAGGTTGGAGGACCAGGAGCTCCTACAATGAGCAGTTCTTC. Translated: CASSIGWRTRSSYNEQFF. Filled out from reference TRBV19 and TRBJ2-1, the complete variable domain reads DGGITQSPKYLFRKEGQNVTLSCEQNLNHDAMYWYRQDPGQGLRLIYYSQIVNDFQKGDIAEGYSVSREKKESFPLTVTSAQKNPTAFYLCASSIGWRTRSSYNEQFFGPGTRLTVL.

On this clone: This same CDR3 is encoded by further DNA sequences in the sample. V usage is TRBV5-4 and J usage is TRBJ2-3; 7 bases line up with TRBD1. The trim removed 4 bases at V and 1 base at J, leaving 3 bases unmatched. This CDR3 has 14 residues. Germline loops: CDR1 SGHNT, CDR2 YYREEE (reference sequence). The CDR3: CASSPGQGTDTQYF. The CDR3 DNA reads TGTGCCAGCAGCCCAGGACAGGGCACAGATACGCAGTATTTT.

This sequence joins TRBV6-5 and TRBJ1-1; D possibly corresponds to TRBD1 (6 bases). Between the trimmed V and J ends, which lost 7 bases and 3 bases, there was a span of 12 bases. Germline loops: CDR1 MNHEY, CDR2 SVGAGI. The CDR3 totals 13 residues. This CDR3 is CASTLRGDTEAFF. The CDR3 DNA reads TGTGCCAGCACCCTCAGGGGCGACACTGAAGCTTTCTTT.

The CDR3, as DNA: TGCGCCAGCAGCCCACAGGGGTCGGGGGATACGCAGTATTTT. This codes for CASSPQGSGDTQYF. The chain is built from TRBV5-1 and TRBJ2-3; TRBD1 matches at 7 bases. J lost 6 bases, V lost 4 bases, and 8 bases had no gene match. Germline assignment: CDR1 SGHRS and CDR2 YFSETQ. The CDR3 consists of 14 residues. Combining the CDR3 with reference TRBV5-1 and TRBJ2-3 gives the whole variable domain KAGVTQTPRYLIKTRGQQVTLSCSPISGHRSVSWYQQTPGQGLQFLFEYFSETQRNKGNFPGRFSGRQFSNSRSEMNVSTLELGDSALYLCASSPQGSGDTQYFGPGTRLTVL.

V gene TRBV5-1 combines with J gene TRBJ1-4; D might be TRBD1 (6 bases). From germline, CDR1 is SGHRS and CDR2 YFSETQ. V gave up 1 base and J gave up 0 bases, with 10 bases separating them. This CDR3 comprises 16 residues. The CDR3 nucleotides read TGCGCCAGCAGCTTGCTTCAGGGGTCAACTAATGAAAAACTGTTTTTT. Protein product: CASSLLQGSTNEKLFF. Complete variable domain (other parts from reference TRBV5-1 and TRBJ1-4): KAGVTQTPRYLIKTRGQQVTLSCSPISGHRSVSWYQQTPGQGLQFLFEYFSETQRNKGNFPGRFSGRQFSNSRSEMNVSTLELGDSALYLCASSLLQGSTNEKLFFGSGTQLSVL.

V gene TRBV18 combines with J gene TRBJ2-1; D gene unclear. The CDR3 consists of 16 residues. Trimming stripped 6 bases from V and 0 bases from J, with 15 bases between. CDR1 and CDR2 from the germline V gene are KGHSH and LQKENI. This chain's CDR3 is CASSLSVVSSYNEQFF. CDR3 coding DNA: TGTGCCAGCTCCCTAAGCGTGGTAAGCTCCTACAATGAGCAGTTCTTC.

The chain recombines TRBV30 with TRBJ1-6; possible D gene TRBD1, 5 bases. This CDR3 is built from 13 residues. Germline CDR1 and CDR2: GTSNPN and SVGIG (reference sequence). V lost 8 bases and J lost 7, with 15 bases in between. CDR3 DNA sequence: TGTGCCGGCGGGGCCCAAACAAATTCACCCCTCCACTTT. Amino acids: CAGGAQTNSPLHF.

The rearrangement links TRBV6-4 to TRBJ1-6; a weak D match, TRBD1 (5 bases). Looked up from germline, CDR1 is MRHNA and CDR2 is SNTAGT. The CDR3 loop spans 14 amino acids. V lost 4 bases to trimming and J lost 8 bases, with 12 bases between them. CDR3 loop: CASSVRAGDSPLHF. In DNA, the CDR3 is TGTGCCAGCAGTGTCAGGGCGGGGGATTCACCCCTCCACTTT.